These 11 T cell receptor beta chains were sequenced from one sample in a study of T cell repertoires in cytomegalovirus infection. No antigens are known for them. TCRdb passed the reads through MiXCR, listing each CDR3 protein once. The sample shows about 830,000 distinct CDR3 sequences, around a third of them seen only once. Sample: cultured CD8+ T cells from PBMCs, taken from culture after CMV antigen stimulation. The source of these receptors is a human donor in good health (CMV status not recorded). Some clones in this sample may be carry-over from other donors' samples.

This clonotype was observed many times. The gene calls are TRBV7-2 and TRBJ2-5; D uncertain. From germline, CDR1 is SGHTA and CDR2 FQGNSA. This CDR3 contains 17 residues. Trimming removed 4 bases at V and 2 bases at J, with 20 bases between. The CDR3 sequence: CASSSTRRQVVQETQYF. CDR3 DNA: TGTGCCAGCAGCTCGACCCGGCGGCAGGTCGTACAAGAGACCCAGTACTTC.

CDR3 nucleotides: TGTGCCAGCAGTTTATCCCCGGGGGGAAGCAATCAGCCCCAGCATTTT. It encodes CASSLSPGGSNQPQHF. The V call is TRBV27, the J call TRBJ1-5; possibly TRBD1 for D (5 bases). The V end was cut by 0 bases, the J end by 1 base, with 10 bases between. CDR1 MNHEY and CDR2 SMNVEV come from the germline V gene (reference sequence). CDR3 length equals 16 residues.

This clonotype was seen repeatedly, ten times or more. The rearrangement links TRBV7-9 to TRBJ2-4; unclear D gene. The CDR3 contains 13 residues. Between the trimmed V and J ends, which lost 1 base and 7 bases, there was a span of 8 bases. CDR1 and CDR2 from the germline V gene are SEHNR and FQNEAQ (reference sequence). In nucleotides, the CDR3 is TGTGCCAGCAGCTTAGGGGGTTTCAACATTCAGTACTTC. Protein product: CASSLGGFNIQYF.

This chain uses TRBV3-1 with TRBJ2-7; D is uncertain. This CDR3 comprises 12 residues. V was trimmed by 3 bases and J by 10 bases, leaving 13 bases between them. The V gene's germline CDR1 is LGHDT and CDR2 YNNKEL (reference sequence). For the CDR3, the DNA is TGTGCCAGCAGCCAGGACCGTTTCAAACAGTACTTC. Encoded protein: CASSQDRFKQYF.

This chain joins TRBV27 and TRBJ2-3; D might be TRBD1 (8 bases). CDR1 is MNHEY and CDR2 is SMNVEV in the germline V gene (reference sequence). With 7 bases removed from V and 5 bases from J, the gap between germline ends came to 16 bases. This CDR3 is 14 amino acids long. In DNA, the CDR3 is TGTGCCAGCAAAGCAGGGGGCGGGAGAGATACGCAGTATTTT. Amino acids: CASKAGGGRDTQYF.

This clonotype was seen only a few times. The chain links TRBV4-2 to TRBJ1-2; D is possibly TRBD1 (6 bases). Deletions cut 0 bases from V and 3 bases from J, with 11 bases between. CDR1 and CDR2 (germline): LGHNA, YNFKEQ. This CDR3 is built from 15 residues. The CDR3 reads CASSQDPGGDYGYTF. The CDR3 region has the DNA TGTGCCAGCAGCCAAGATCCTGGGGGCGACTATGGCTACACCTTC.

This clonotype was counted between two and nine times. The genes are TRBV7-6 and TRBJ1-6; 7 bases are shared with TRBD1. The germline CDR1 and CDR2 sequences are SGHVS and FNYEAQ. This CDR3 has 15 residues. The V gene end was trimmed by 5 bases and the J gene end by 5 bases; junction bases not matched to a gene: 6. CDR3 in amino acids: CASSASTGNNSPLHF. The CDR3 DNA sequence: TGTGCCAGCAGCGCCTCGACAGGGAATAATTCACCCCTCCACTTT.

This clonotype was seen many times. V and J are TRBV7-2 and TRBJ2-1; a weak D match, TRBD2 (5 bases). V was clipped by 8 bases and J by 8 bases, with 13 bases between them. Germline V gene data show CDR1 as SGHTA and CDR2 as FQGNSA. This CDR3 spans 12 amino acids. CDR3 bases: TGTGCCAGCCTCGGGGTAGCAGATGAGCAGTTCTTC. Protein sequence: CASLGVADEQFF.

The CDR3, as DNA: TGTGCCAGCAGCTTCCTAGCGGGGAAACGGGCGGAGCTGTTTTTT. It codes for CASSFLAGKRAELFF. The chain combines TRBV7-8 with TRBJ2-2; 9 nucleotides align to TRBD2. This CDR3 contains 15 residues. The germline CDR1 and CDR2 sequences are SGHVS and FQNEAQ. Trimming removed 3 bases from V and 10 bases from J; junction bases left unmatched: 9. The variable domain in full, completed from reference TRBV7-8 and TRBJ2-2, reads GAGVSQSPRYKVAKRGQDVALRCDPISGHVSLFWYQQALGQGPEFLTYFQNEAQLDKSGLPSDRFFAERPEGSVSTLKIQRTQQEDSAVYLCASSFLAGKRAELFFGEGSRLTVL.

The CDR3 region is CASSPPTSLETQYF. The CDR3 DNA reads as TGTGCCAGCAGCCCGCCGACTAGCTTAGAGACCCAGTACTTC. This sequence joins TRBV7-9 and TRBJ2-5, with 7 bases fitting TRBD2. V gave up 5 bases and J gave up 4 bases; unmatched junction bases: 7. Germline CDR1 reads SEHNR; CDR2 reads FQNEAQ (reference sequence). The CDR3 is 14 amino acids.

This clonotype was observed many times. The CDR3 sequence: CASSLAGSPYEQYF. For the CDR3, the DNA is TGTGCCAGCAGCTTAGCTGGGTCCCCATACGAGCAGTACTTC. V and J are TRBV7-2 and TRBJ2-7, with D unclear. Germline values: CDR1 SGHTA, CDR2 FQGNSA. Trimming cost V 0 bases and J 4 bases, with 10 bases left between them. The CDR3 has 14 residues.